This TCR beta chain was sequenced during a study of human T cells and chemical hapten exposure. In regard to this clonotype: The antigen remains undetermined.

TCRdb re-analysed the RACE reads in MiXCR, keeping a single row per CDR3 protein. The sample lists around 120,000 distinct CDR3 sequences; about 13% were seen once. General study points: The count of PT1 expanded TCRs correlated positively with patch test score. TCRs at high frequency, those above 1 in 1000, did not change with DPC sensitization.

Regarding time point: pre-sensitization, week 0. Treatment denoted: therapeutic diphenylcyclopropenone sensitization with weekly scalp DPC. The study enrolled 18 to 70-year-old alopecia patients suitable for DPC. RNA extraction used unfractionated whole blood as the source of total RNA. V gave up 4 bases and J gave up 7 bases, with 18 bases separating them. The V gene's germline CDR1 is SGHVS and CDR2 FQNEAQ. The CDR3 runs 15 residues. The sample in question was whole blood, obtained in connection with sensitization to the hapten diphenylcyclopropenone (DPC). The clonotype comes from a woman aged 18-29 years with alopecia areata. Some clones in this sample may be carry-over from other donors' samples. The chain uses TRBV7-8 and TRBJ2-3; perhaps TRBD1 as D (6 bases). CDR3 nucleotides: TGTGCCAGCAGCTACATGGGGGCCCAGGGGTATACGCAGTATTTT. Translating gives CASSYMGAQGYTQYF.